The 2 T cell receptor beta chains below all came from one sample that was sequenced in a study of T cell clones after liver transplantation. Method: immunoSEQ multiplex PCR; TCRdb's copy keeps in-frame clones and lacks some. The sample records around 60,000 clones, 65% to 75% being singletons. Here the sequenced sample was CD4+ T cells from blood, taken before liver transplant. These receptors were taken from a human donor who received a liver transplant.

J is TRBJ1-1 and V is TRBV4-2; 7 positions agree with TRBD1. The germline V gene encodes CDR1 LGHNA and CDR2 YNFKEQ. V trimming: 0 bases; J trimming: 2 bases; junction bases outside the gene matches: 6. The CDR3 loop spans 16 amino acids. CDR3 coding DNA: TGTGCCAGCAGCCAAGACGTGAACAGGGGAAACACTGAAGCTTTCTTT. Translation: CASSQDVNRGNTEAFF.

This chain joins TRBV10-2 and TRBJ1-2; TRBD1 matches at 12 bases. Germline CDR1 reads WSHSY; CDR2 reads SAAADI. This CDR3 spans 15 amino acids. After removal of 6 bases from V and 5 bases from J, the junction contained 7 bases not matched to a gene. The CDR3 region is CASSQGQGASYGYTF. In nucleotides, the CDR3 is TGCGCCAGCAGCCAGGGACAGGGGGCGTCGTATGGCTACACCTTC.